This T cell receptor beta chain was sequenced for a study of response to subunit inactivated influenza vaccine. Broader study findings: There was a suggestion from the authors that each seasonal influenza vaccination recruits few new T cells.

TCRdb processed the RT-PCR reads anew with MiXCR; each CDR3 protein has one entry. The profile shows roughly 670,000 distinct CDR3 sequences, 11% to 15% of them singletons. Deletions cut 5 bases from V and 5 bases from J, with 13 bases between. CDR1 is MNHEY, CDR2 SMNVEV, per germline (reference sequence). This CDR3 is 14 amino acids long. About this clonotype: Antigen unknown.

The sequencing here drew on PBMCs from blood, taken roughly 15 days before vaccination. The V call is TRBV27, the J call TRBJ2-1, with D possibly TRBD1 on 6 matching bases. The sequence came from a man over 45 who received an inactivated influenza vaccine. CDR3 in amino acids: CASSPWTDNNEQFF. The CDR3 nucleotides read TGTGCCAGCAGTCCCTGGACAGACAACAATGAGCAGTTCTTC.